This passage covers 27 T cell receptor beta chains from one sample sequenced in a study of cytomegalovirus exposure and HLA in healthy donors. TCRdb's copy holds only in-frame clones and misses some; the assay was immunoSEQ multiplex PCR. The data hold about 57,000 clones, with roughly 90% observed a single time. Sequenced: PBMCs. The receptors here all came from a woman aged 18-30 years in good health and CMV-seronegative.

The table lists this clone with a count of one. The chain recombines TRBV7-9 with TRBJ2-1, with unresolved D. The CDR3 has 15 residues. The V gene lost 1 base and the J gene lost 4 bases, with 11 bases spanning the gap. The V gene's germline CDR1 is SEHNR and CDR2 FQNEAQ (reference sequence). The CDR3 protein is CASSLESDIYNEQFF. The DNA of the CDR3 is TGTGCCAGCAGCTTAGAGTCAGATATTTACAATGAGCAGTTCTTC.

The chain employs TRBV2 and TRBJ2-7; tentative D call: TRBD2 (5 bases). The CDR3 is 12 amino acids. The V gene's germline CDR1 is SNHLY and CDR2 FYNNEI. V was trimmed by 8 bases and J by 1 base, leaving 9 bases between them. CDR3 nucleotide sequence: TGTGCCAGCCTGGACTCATCCTACGAGCAGTACTTC. Amino acids: CASLDSSYEQYF.

This rearrangement joins TRBV2 to TRBJ1-5; 7 bases are shared with TRBD1. The length of the CDR3 is 17 residues. The V gene's germline CDR1 is SNHLY and CDR2 FYNNEI. Trimming removed 4 bases from V and 0 bases from J; junction bases left unmatched: 9. DNA for the CDR3: TGTGCCAGCAGTGTGGGACAGATCTCTTATAGCAATCAGCCCCAGCATTTT. Encoded protein: CASSVGQISYSNQPQHF.

The chain has TRBV6-1 and TRBJ1-6, with D possibly being TRBD1 (5 bases). The CDR3 runs 14 residues. The V and J ends lost 0 bases and 7 bases respectively, with 7 bases between them. CDR1 and CDR2 (germline): MNHNS, SASEGT. The CDR3 DNA is TGTGCCAGCAGTGAAGCCCCAGGGAATTCACCCCTCCACTTT. It encodes CASSEAPGNSPLHF.

The rearrangement links TRBV4-1 to TRBJ2-6, with D unresolved. This CDR3 is built from 18 residues. V shed 4 bases and J shed 3 bases, with 19 bases lying between them. Germline V gives CDR1 MGHRA, CDR2 YSYEKL. This CDR3 reads CASSRFVTVSVGANVLTF. The DNA of the CDR3 is TGCGCCAGCAGCCGTTTTGTCACGGTATCCGTTGGGGCCAACGTCCTGACTTTC.

The V gene is TRBV20-1, the J gene TRBJ2-5; weak D call: TRBD1 (5 bases). The better agreement between TRBJ2-7 and the DNA end casts doubt on the J call. CDR1 and CDR2 (germline): DFQATT, SNEGSKA (reference sequence). This CDR3 region has 11 residues. The CDR3: CSANYRNEQYF. The CDR3 DNA reads TGCAGTGCTAACTACAGGAACGAGCAGTACTTC.

The rearrangement links TRBV5-6 to TRBJ2-3; D is possibly TRBD2 (5 bases). The germline V and J ends were trimmed by 0 bases and 10 bases, with 24 bases remaining between them. The CDR3 consists of 17 residues. Germline V gives CDR1 SGHDT, CDR2 YYEEEE. CDR3 sequence: CASSLGVGGASGPAQYF. DNA of the CDR3: TGTGCCAGCAGCTTGGGGGTAGGAGGCGCCTCCGGGCCTGCGCAGTATTTT.

V usage is TRBV7-9 and J usage is TRBJ1-4, with a possible D match to TRBD1 (5 bases). Germline V gives CDR1 SEHNR, CDR2 FQNEAQ (reference sequence). CDR3 length: 15 residues. Trimming stripped 1 base from V and 4 bases from J, with 10 bases between. Written as DNA, the CDR3 is TGTGCCAGCAGCTTAGGGGGGACTCTTAATGAAAAACTGTTTTTT. Translation gives CASSLGGTLNEKLFF.

This clone showed up just once. The rearrangement uses TRBV5-1 and TRBJ2-5, with D perhaps TRBD1 (6 bases). Trimming took 4 bases from V and 5 from J, leaving 18 bases between them. In germline, CDR1 is SGHRS, CDR2 YFSETQ. The CDR3 is made up of 15 amino acids. The CDR3 sequence: CASSSSPGVSETQYF. The CDR3 nucleotides read TGCGCCAGCAGCAGCTCCCCAGGGGTTAGCGAGACCCAGTACTTC.

The chain is built from TRBV11-3 and TRBJ2-5; the D is unclear. Per germline, CDR1 SGHNT and CDR2 YENEEA. Trimming took 1 base from V and 4 from J, leaving 4 bases between them. There are 12 residues in the CDR3. CDR3 sequence (DNA): TGTGCCAGCAGCTTAGGGAGAGAGACCCAGTACTTC. This sequence encodes CASSLGRETQYF.

CDR3 residues: CASTRTGGQPQHF. The CDR3 coding sequence is TGTGCCAGCACTAGGACGGGGGGTCAGCCCCAGCATTTT. The rearrangement uses TRBV6-5 and TRBJ1-5; TRBD1 is a possible D gene (5 bases). The germline V gene has CDR1 MNHEY and CDR2 SVGAGI. This CDR3 region has 13 residues. V was cut by 7 bases and J by 6 bases, with 13 bases left in between.

The V call is TRBV16, the J call TRBJ2-7; the D is unclear. CDR1 and CDR2 from the germline V gene are KGHSY and FQNENV. V was pared by 6 bases and J by 2 bases, with 14 bases between. The CDR3 is 14 residues long. The CDR3 reads CASSNTRRTYEQYF. The CDR3 DNA reads TGTGCCAGCAGTAACACGAGGCGAACCTACGAGCAGTACTTC.

The V gene is TRBV2, the J gene TRBJ2-7; TRBD2 matches at 10 bases. The germline CDR1 and CDR2 sequences are SNHLY and FYNNEI. CDR3 size: 13 residues. Germline trimming cut 6 bases from V and 3 bases from J; bases unmatched to any gene: 2. The CDR3 sequence is CASRGLANYEQYF. The DNA for the CDR3 is TGTGCCAGCAGGGGACTAGCGAACTACGAGCAGTACTTC.

The table lists this clone with a count of one. The chain combines TRBV7-9 with TRBJ1-2, with 7 bases identical to TRBD1. Germline values: CDR1 SEHNR, CDR2 FQNEAQ (reference sequence). The CDR3 extends over 14 amino acids. With 4 bases clipped from V and 6 bases from J, the junction kept 8 bases outside the gene matches. Here the CDR3 DNA reads TGTGCCAGCAGCTCCGAGGGGGCTTCCAATGGCTACACCTTC. It specifies CASSSEGASNGYTF.

The table lists this clone with a count of one. The chain links TRBV6-1 to TRBJ1-6, with 10 bases that match TRBD1. From germline, CDR1 is MNHNS and CDR2 SASEGT. The V and J ends lost 0 bases and 5 bases, in that order; junction bases with no gene match: 7. The CDR3 has 18 residues. CDR3 nucleotides: TGTGCCAGCAGTGAAGCTGGACCAGGGACAGGGGATAATTCACCCCTCCACTTT. Translated, it gives CASSEAGPGTGDNSPLHF.

The chain is built from TRBV5-4 and TRBJ2-3; weak D call: TRBD2 (6 bases). Germline-derived CDR1 and CDR2 are SGHNT and YYREEE (reference sequence). The CDR3 consists of 14 residues. V was cut by 2 bases and J by 6 bases, with 13 bases left in between. The CDR3 coding sequence is TGTGCCAGCAGCTTCGGGACTTGGGTGGATACGCAGTATTTT. It yields the protein CASSFGTWVDTQYF. The whole variable domain, remainder taken from reference TRBV5-4 and TRBJ2-3, is ETGVTQSPTHLIKTRGQQVTLRCSSQSGHNTVSWYQQALGQGPQFIFQYYREEENGRGNFPPRFSGLQFPNYSSELNVNALELDDSALYLCASSFGTWVDTQYFGPGTRLTVL.

The chain links TRBV2 to TRBJ2-1; D unclear. The CDR3 is 18 residues long. Looked up from germline, CDR1 is SNHLY and CDR2 is FYNNEI. V lost 0 bases to trimming and J lost 4 bases, with 19 bases between them. The CDR3 loop is CASSEAVIFTSDYNEQFF. CDR3 DNA: TGTGCCAGCAGTGAAGCGGTAATTTTTACTTCCGATTACAATGAGCAGTTCTTC.

The rearrangement joins TRBV18 to TRBJ2-7; 9 bases align to TRBD1. Trimming cost V 5 bases and J 4 bases; bases outside gene matches: 6. Germline V lookup: CDR1 KGHSH, CDR2 LQKENI. The CDR3 has 14 amino acids. CDR3 sequence: CASSTTGGYYEQYF. The CDR3 bases are TGTGCCAGCTCAACGACAGGGGGATATTACGAGCAGTACTTC. Full variable domain (missing parts from reference TRBV18 and TRBJ2-7): NAGVMQNPRHLVRRRGQEARLRCSPMKGHSHVYWYRQLPEEGLKFMVYLQKENIIDESGMPKERFSAEFPKEGPSILRIQQVVRGDSAAYFCASSTTGGYYEQYFGPGTRLTVT.

The chain recombines TRBV27 with TRBJ1-5; D might be TRBD1 (5 bases). The CDR3 has 17 residues. Per germline, CDR1 MNHEY and CDR2 SMNVEV (reference sequence). V was shortened by 2 bases and J by 2 bases, with 16 bases between the two germline ends. This CDR3 is CASSLELIQGGNQPQHF. CDR3 in DNA: TGTGCCAGCAGTTTAGAACTAATCCAGGGTGGCAATCAGCCCCAGCATTTT.

The chain has TRBV5-6 and TRBJ1-3; 11 bases line up with TRBD1. The CDR3 is 17 residues long. Germline values: CDR1 SGHDT, CDR2 YYEEEE. The ends lost 5 bases at V and 4 bases at J; junction bases unmatched: 11. CDR3 nucleotide sequence: TGTGCCAGCAGGCCTTCAGGACAGGGGGCATCCGGAAACACCATATATTTT. As protein: CASRPSGQGASGNTIYF.

This clone was counted once. V is TRBV7-9 and J is TRBJ1-1; D might be TRBD1 (6 bases). V lost 5 bases and J lost 6, with 13 bases in between. The germline gives CDR1 SEHNR, CDR2 FQNEAQ (reference sequence). The CDR3 has 13 residues. CDR3 in amino acids: CASSPEGGSEAFF. The CDR3 bases are TGTGCCAGCAGCCCCGAAGGGGGTTCTGAAGCTTTCTTT.

The gene calls are TRBV19 and TRBJ2-1; D possibly corresponds to TRBD2 (5 bases). Germline V gives CDR1 LNHDA, CDR2 SQIVND (reference sequence). The CDR3 runs 12 residues. Trimming took off 9 bases at V and 9 bases at J, with 15 bases between the two ends. The CDR3 sequence is CASSPGWGEQFF. The CDR3, as DNA: TGTGCCAGCTCCCCGGGGTGGGGTGAGCAGTTCTTC. The entire variable domain, with the rest obtained from reference TRBV19 and TRBJ2-1, is as follows: DGGITQSPKYLFRKEGQNVTLSCEQNLNHDAMYWYRQDPGQGLRLIYYSQIVNDFQKGDIAEGYSVSREKKESFPLTVTSAQKNPTAFYLCASSPGWGEQFFGPGTRLTVL.

The J gene is TRBJ2-1, the V gene TRBV14, with D possibly matching TRBD2 (5 bases). Trimming removed 0 bases at V and 4 bases at J, with 22 bases between. The CDR3 runs to 19 residues. The V gene's germline CDR1 is SGHDN and CDR2 FVKESK. The CDR3: CASSQEGDLRQSTYNEQFF. CDR3 in DNA: TGTGCCAGCAGCCAAGAGGGAGATCTTCGGCAATCCACTTACAATGAGCAGTTCTTC.

This clone appeared a single time. The V call is TRBV4-2, the J call TRBJ2-7, with 15 bases aligning to TRBD2. The J segment lost 4 bases and the V segment lost 6 bases, leaving 13 bases of the junction unmatched. This CDR3 is 18 amino acids long. Germline lookup yields CDR1 LGHNA and CDR2 YNFKEQ. CDR3 in amino acids: CASSVPGLAGGAQYEQYF. For the CDR3, the DNA is TGTGCCAGCAGTGTGCCGGGACTAGCGGGGGGCGCACAATACGAGCAGTACTTC.

The chain combines TRBV6-1 with TRBJ2-7; 7 bases agree with TRBD2. This CDR3 has 16 amino acids. The ends lost 4 bases at V and 2 bases at J; junction bases unmatched: 11. CDR1 MNHNS and CDR2 SASEGT come from the germline V gene. The CDR3 loop reads CASSATRWLAAYEQYF. CDR3 bases: TGTGCCAGCAGTGCCACGAGGTGGCTAGCGGCCTACGAGCAGTACTTC.

The rearrangement joins TRBV7-9 to TRBJ2-1; D is perhaps TRBD2 (6 bases). Germline values: CDR1 SEHNR, CDR2 FQNEAQ (reference sequence). Trimming cost V 1 base and J 3 bases, with 13 bases left between them. The CDR3 runs to 16 residues. The CDR3 DNA sequence: TGTGCCAGCAGCTTAGGGACTACCACATACTACAATGAGCAGTTCTTC. Encoded protein: CASSLGTTTYYNEQFF.

The rearrangement uses TRBV30 and TRBJ1-2; D not certain. Trimming took off 0 bases at V and 5 bases at J, with 10 bases between the two ends. The length of the CDR3 is 13 residues. From germline, CDR1 is GTSNPN and CDR2 SVGIG (reference sequence). The CDR3 sequence: CAWSVLPYYGYTF. CDR3 coding DNA: TGTGCCTGGAGTGTACTCCCCTATTATGGCTACACCTTC.